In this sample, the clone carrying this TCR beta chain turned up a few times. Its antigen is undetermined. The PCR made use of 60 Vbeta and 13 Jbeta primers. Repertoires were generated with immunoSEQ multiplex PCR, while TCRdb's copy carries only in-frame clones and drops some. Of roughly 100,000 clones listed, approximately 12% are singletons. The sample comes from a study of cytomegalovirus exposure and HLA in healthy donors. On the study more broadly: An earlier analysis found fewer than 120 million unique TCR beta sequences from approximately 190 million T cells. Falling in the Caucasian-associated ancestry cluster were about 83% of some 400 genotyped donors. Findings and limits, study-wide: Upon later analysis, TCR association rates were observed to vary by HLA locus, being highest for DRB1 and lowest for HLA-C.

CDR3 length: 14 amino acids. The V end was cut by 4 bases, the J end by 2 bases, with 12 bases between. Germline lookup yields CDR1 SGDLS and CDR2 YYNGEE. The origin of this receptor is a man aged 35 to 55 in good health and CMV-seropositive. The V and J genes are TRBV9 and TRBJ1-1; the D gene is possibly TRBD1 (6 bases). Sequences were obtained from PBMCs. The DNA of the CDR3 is TGTGCCAGCAGCTTCGGACAGACTAACACTGAAGCTTTCTTT. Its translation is CASSFGQTNTEAFF.